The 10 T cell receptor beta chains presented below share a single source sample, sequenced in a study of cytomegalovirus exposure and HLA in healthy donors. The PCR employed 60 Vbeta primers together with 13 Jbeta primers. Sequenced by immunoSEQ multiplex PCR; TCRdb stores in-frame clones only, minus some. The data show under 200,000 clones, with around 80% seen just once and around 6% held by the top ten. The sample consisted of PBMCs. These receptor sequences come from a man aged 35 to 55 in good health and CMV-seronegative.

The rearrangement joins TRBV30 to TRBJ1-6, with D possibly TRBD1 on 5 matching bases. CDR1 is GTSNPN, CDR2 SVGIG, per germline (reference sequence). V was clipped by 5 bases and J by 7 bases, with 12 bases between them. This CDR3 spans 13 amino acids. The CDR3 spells CAWADSPNSPLHF. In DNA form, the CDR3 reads TGTGCCTGGGCCGACAGCCCCAATTCACCCCTCCACTTT.

CDR3 sequence (DNA): TGCAGCGCAGGGGGGCCGGGACTAGCGGCCCGGTATTTT. Its protein is CSAGGPGLAARYF. The chain recombines TRBV29-1 with TRBJ2-3; TRBD2 agrees at 11 bases. Germline assignment: CDR1 SQVTM and CDR2 ANQGSEA. The CDR3 extends over 13 amino acids. Unmatched junction bases numbered 14, after V lost 7 bases and J lost 14 bases.

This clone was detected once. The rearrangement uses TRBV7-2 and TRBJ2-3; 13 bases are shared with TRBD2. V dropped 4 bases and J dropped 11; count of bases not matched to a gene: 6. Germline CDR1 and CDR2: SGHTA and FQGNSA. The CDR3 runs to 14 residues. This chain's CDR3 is CASSSPGLAGRQYF. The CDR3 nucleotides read TGTGCCAGCAGCTCCCCGGGACTAGCGGGGCGGCAGTATTTT. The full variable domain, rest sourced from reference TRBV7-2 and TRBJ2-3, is GAGVSQSPSNKVTEKGKDVELRCDPISGHTALYWYRQSLGQGLEFLIYFQGNSAPDKSGLPSDRFSAERTGGSVSTLTIQRTQQEDSAVYLCASSSPGLAGRQYFGPGTRLTVL.

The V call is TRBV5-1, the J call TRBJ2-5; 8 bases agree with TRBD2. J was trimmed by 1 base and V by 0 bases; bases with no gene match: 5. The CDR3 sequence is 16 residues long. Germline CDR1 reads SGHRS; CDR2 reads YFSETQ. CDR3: CASSLGSSGLQETQYF. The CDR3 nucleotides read TGCGCCAGCAGCTTGGGTTCTAGCGGGCTCCAAGAGACCCAGTACTTC.

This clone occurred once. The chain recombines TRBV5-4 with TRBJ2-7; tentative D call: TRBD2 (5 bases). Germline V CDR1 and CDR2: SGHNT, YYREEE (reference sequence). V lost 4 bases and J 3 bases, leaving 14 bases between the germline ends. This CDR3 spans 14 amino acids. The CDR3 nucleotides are TGTGCCAGCAGCCCAGACTACGGAAGCTACGAGCAGTACTTC. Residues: CASSPDYGSYEQYF.

The CDR3 loop reads CASSPLSGSSTDTQYF. DNA of the CDR3: TGTGCCAGCAGCCCCCTAAGCGGATCTAGCACAGATACGCAGTATTTT. The chain carries TRBV5-6 and TRBJ2-3; maybe TRBD2 (5 bases). Germline lookup yields CDR1 SGHDT and CDR2 YYEEEE. This CDR3 has 16 residues. V lost 4 bases to trimming and J lost 0 bases, with 15 bases between them.

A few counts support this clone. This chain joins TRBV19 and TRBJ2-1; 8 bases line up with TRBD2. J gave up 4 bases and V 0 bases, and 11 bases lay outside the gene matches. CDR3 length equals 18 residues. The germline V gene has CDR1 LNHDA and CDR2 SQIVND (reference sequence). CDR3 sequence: CASSIDQPGLVFYNEQFF. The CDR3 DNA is TGTGCCAGTAGTATAGATCAGCCGGGACTAGTCTTTTACAATGAGCAGTTCTTC.

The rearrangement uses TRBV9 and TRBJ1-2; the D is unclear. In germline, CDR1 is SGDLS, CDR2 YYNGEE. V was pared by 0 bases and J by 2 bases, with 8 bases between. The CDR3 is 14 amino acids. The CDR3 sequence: CASSVAYGNYGYTF. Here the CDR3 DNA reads TGTGCCAGCAGCGTAGCGTACGGGAACTATGGCTACACCTTC.

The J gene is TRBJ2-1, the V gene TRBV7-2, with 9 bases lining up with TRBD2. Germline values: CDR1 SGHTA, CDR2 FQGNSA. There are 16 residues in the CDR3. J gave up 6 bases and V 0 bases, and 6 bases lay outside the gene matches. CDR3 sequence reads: CASSLAAGGPINEQFF. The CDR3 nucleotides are TGTGCCAGCAGCTTAGCTGCGGGAGGGCCGATCAATGAGCAGTTCTTC.

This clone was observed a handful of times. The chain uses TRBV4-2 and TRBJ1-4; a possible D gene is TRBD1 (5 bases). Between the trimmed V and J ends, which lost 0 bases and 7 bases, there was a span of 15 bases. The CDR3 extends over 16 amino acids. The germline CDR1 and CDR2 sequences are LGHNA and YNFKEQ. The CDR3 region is CASSQDQGAMGEKLFF. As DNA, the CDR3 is TGTGCCAGCAGCCAAGATCAAGGGGCTATGGGTGAAAAACTGTTTTTT.